Presented here are 29 T cell receptor beta chains from one specimen sequenced in a study of brain metastases from non-small cell lung cancer. Repertoires were generated with immunoSEQ multiplex PCR, while TCRdb's copy carries only in-frame clones and drops some. The sample has more than 1,500 clones, 90% seen once; the top ten hold about 4%. Sequencing was carried out using tissue from a brain metastasis. The receptors come from a donor aged 40 or older with non-small cell lung cancer.

The chain has TRBV11-2 and TRBJ2-5, with D maybe TRBD1 (5 bases). V was trimmed by 0 bases and J by 7 bases, leaving 12 bases between them. The germline V gene has CDR1 SGHAT and CDR2 FQNNGV. The CDR3 has 14 residues. The CDR3, as DNA: TGTGCCAGCAGCTTAGAAGTGGGGCGTGGGACCCAGTACTTC. Its protein product is CASSLEVGRGTQYF.

This clone showed up just once. CDR3 nucleotides: TGTGCCAGCAGCTTTGGAGGCGTGAAGGGCTACACCTTC. It translates to CASSFGGVKGYTF. This rearrangement joins TRBV5-4 to TRBJ1-2; D remains ambiguous. CDR3 length: 13 amino acids. Germline lookup yields CDR1 SGHNT and CDR2 YYREEE (reference sequence). V was clipped by 2 bases and J by 8 bases, with 13 bases between them.

V and J are TRBV2 and TRBJ1-2; the match to TRBD1 covers 11 bases. The V and J ends lost 0 bases and 7 bases, in that order; junction bases with no gene match: 7. In germline, CDR1 is SNHLY, CDR2 FYNNEI. The CDR3 sequence is 16 residues long. The CDR3 DNA is TGTGCCAGCAGTGAAGCGCTTCGGACAGGGGGCAGTGGCTACACCTTC. This encodes CASSEALRTGGSGYTF.

This clone was counted only a few times. The chain has TRBV7-8 and TRBJ1-2, with no clear D. The germline V gene encodes CDR1 SGHVS and CDR2 FQNEAQ. Trimming stripped 5 bases from V and 12 bases from J, with 16 bases between. CDR3 length: 12 amino acids. The CDR3 nucleotides read TGTGCCAGCAGCCCGTCACGGGTAAATAACACCTTC. Protein sequence: CASSPSRVNNTF.

V is TRBV2 and J is TRBJ2-2, with TRBD1 matching over 11 bases. Germline CDR1 SNHLY, CDR2 FYNNEI. Trimming at V came to 6 bases and at J to 7 bases, leaving 10 bases not matched to a gene. The CDR3 covers 16 residues. CDR3 region: CASRFWTGGAGGELFF. CDR3 DNA sequence: TGTGCCAGCAGATTTTGGACAGGGGGCGCCGGCGGGGAGCTGTTTTTT.

The V and J genes are TRBV7-8 and TRBJ1-1; possibly TRBD1 for D (6 bases). The germline V gene has CDR1 SGHVS and CDR2 FQNEAQ. This CDR3 has 15 amino acids. V gave up 5 bases and J gave up 1 base, with 14 bases separating them. In nucleotides, the CDR3 is TGTGCCAGCAGCCCAGAACAGGGCCGGAACACTGAAGCTTTCTTT. Amino acids: CASSPEQGRNTEAFF.

This chain connects TRBV30 to TRBJ1-1, with no clear D. Per germline, CDR1 GTSNPN and CDR2 SVGIG (reference sequence). Trimming took off 1 base at V and 7 bases at J, with 7 bases between the two ends. The CDR3 totals 11 residues. The CDR3 here is CAWSGLNEAFF. The DNA of the CDR3 is TGTGCCTGGAGTGGCCTCAATGAAGCTTTCTTT.

The gene calls are TRBV2 and TRBJ2-6; 7 nucleotides agree with TRBD1. With V trimmed by 7 bases and J by 2 bases, 5 bases remained unmatched. The CDR3 length is 15 residues. The germline V gene has CDR1 SNHLY and CDR2 FYNNEI. The CDR3 bases are TGTGCCAGCAACCCCCAGGGGGCTGGGGCCAACGTCCTGACTTTC. Protein sequence: CASNPQGAGANVLTF.

The chain couples TRBV29-1 to TRBJ1-2; 11 nucleotides line up with TRBD1. The V segment lost 4 bases and the J segment 6 bases; nucleotides outside the gene matches: 7. Germline-derived CDR1 and CDR2 are SQVTM and ANQGSEA. The CDR3 spans 14 residues. This CDR3 is CSVGGQGDRNGYTF. The CDR3 DNA follows: TGCAGCGTTGGGGGACAGGGGGATCGAAATGGCTACACCTTC.

The chain recombines TRBV5-1 with TRBJ2-7; 9 nucleotides align to TRBD1. Germline V gene data show CDR1 as SGHRS and CDR2 as YFSETQ. This CDR3 has 15 amino acids. V was clipped by 6 bases and J by 0 bases; unmatched bases: 7. The CDR3 is CASTDRDRDSYEQYF. In DNA form, the CDR3 reads TGCGCCAGCACCGACCGGGACAGGGACTCCTACGAGCAGTACTTC.

This chain links TRBV15 with TRBJ2-2, with D perhaps assigned TRBD1 or TRBD2 (5 bases each). The V gene lost 5 bases and the J gene lost 1 base, with 11 bases spanning the gap. Germline lookup yields CDR1 LNHNV and CDR2 YYDKDF (reference sequence). The CDR3 loop spans 15 amino acids. The CDR3 DNA follows: TGTGCCACCAGCCCCCTGGGGGTGAACACCGGGGAGCTGTTTTTT. This encodes CATSPLGVNTGELFF.

The V gene is TRBV7-2, the J gene TRBJ2-1; 9 nucleotides match TRBD2. This CDR3 is built from 15 residues. With 0 bases clipped from V and 7 bases from J, the junction kept 4 bases outside the gene matches. CDR1 and CDR2 (germline): SGHTA, FQGNSA. CDR3 sequence reads: CASSLATSGGNEQFF. CDR3 DNA: TGTGCCAGCAGCTTAGCGACTAGCGGCGGGAATGAGCAGTTCTTC.

V and J are TRBV6-5 and TRBJ2-3; TRBD1 matches at 8 bases. The CDR3 totals 14 residues. Trimming took 8 bases from V and 2 from J; bases not matched to a gene: 6. Germline lookup yields CDR1 MNHEY and CDR2 SVGAGI. The DNA for the CDR3 is TGTGCCAGCCGCAGGGGGCTCAACACAGATACGCAGTATTTT. Translation: CASRRGLNTDTQYF.

This chain connects TRBV2 to TRBJ2-5, with D possibly TRBD2 on 7 matching bases. Trimming pared 2 bases from V and 4 bases from J, leaving 17 bases between. The CDR3 loop spans 16 amino acids. Germline V gene sequence: CDR1 SNHLY, CDR2 FYNNEI. The CDR3 DNA reads as TGTGCCAGCAGTGAAAGGTCGGGGGGCAAGGCAGAGACCCAGTACTTC. This codes for CASSERSGGKAETQYF.

V gene TRBV5-5 combines with J gene TRBJ2-7; D unresolved. CDR1 SGHKS and CDR2 YYEKEE come from the germline V gene (reference sequence). Trimming pared 0 bases from V and 0 bases from J, leaving 7 bases between. The CDR3 length is 14 residues. The CDR3 nucleotides are TGTGCCAGCAGCTTGGCCGTTTCCTCCTACGAGCAGTACGTC. Translation gives CASSLAVSSYEQYV.

V usage is TRBV25-1 and J usage is TRBJ2-3; D possibly corresponds to TRBD2 (5 bases). The V gene lost 0 bases and the J gene lost 1 base, with 11 bases spanning the gap. Germline CDR1 is MGHDK and CDR2 is SYGVNS. The CDR3 covers 16 residues. Here the CDR3 reads CASSEYRTRGTDTQYF. The DNA for the CDR3 is TGTGCCAGCAGTGAATACAGAACTAGGGGCACAGATACGCAGTATTTT.

The rearrangement links TRBV4-3 to TRBJ2-2; D call uncertain. V lost 2 bases to trimming and J lost 2 bases, with 9 bases between them. This CDR3 comprises 15 residues. Per germline, CDR1 LGHNA and CDR2 YSLEER. Here the CDR3 reads CASSQSPDNTGELFF. CDR3 sequence (DNA): TGCGCCAGCAGCCAATCCCCCGACAACACCGGGGAGCTGTTTTTT.

This rearrangement joins TRBV2 to TRBJ2-5; D gene ambiguous. V was trimmed by 7 bases and J by 5 bases, leaving 17 bases between them. This CDR3 region has 14 residues. Germline V gives CDR1 SNHLY, CDR2 FYNNEI. CDR3 amino acids: CASTPGRARETQYF. The CDR3 DNA is TGTGCCAGCACTCCAGGCCGAGCGCGGGAGACCCAGTACTTC.

The chain combines TRBV24-1 with TRBJ1-2; D is ambiguous. Germline loops: CDR1 KGHDR, CDR2 SFDVKD. The CDR3 length is 15 residues. Trimming pared 9 bases from V and 0 bases from J, leaving 16 bases between. The CDR3 DNA reads TGTGCCACCTCAGGACCGGGAGGGTCTAACTATGGCTACACCTTC. This codes for CATSGPGGSNYGYTF.

This sequence joins TRBV7-8 and TRBJ2-3, with TRBD2 matching 10 bases. Losses at the gene ends were 5 bases for V and 11 bases for J; bases not matched to a gene: 16. From germline, CDR1 is SGHVS and CDR2 FQNEAQ. This CDR3 has 16 residues. Here the CDR3 DNA reads TGTGCCAGCAGCCCAGACTCTAGCGGGGGCTCAACTTGGCAGTATTTT. This sequence encodes CASSPDSSGGSTWQYF.

In its sample, this clone was seen once. The V and J genes are TRBV15 and TRBJ1-4; the D is unclear. From germline, CDR1 is LNHNV and CDR2 YYDKDF (reference sequence). CDR3 length: 13 amino acids. V lost 5 bases, J lost 10 bases, and 14 bases lay in between. The CDR3 bases are TGTGCCACCAGCCGGGCGGGAGTGGGAAAACTGTTTTTT. Translated, it gives CATSRAGVGKLFF.

The rearrangement links TRBV5-1 to TRBJ1-2; a possible D gene is TRBD1 (6 bases). Germline values: CDR1 SGHRS, CDR2 YFSETQ. This CDR3 spans 13 amino acids. Trimming took off 1 base at V and 6 bases at J, with 10 bases between the two ends. The CDR3 loop is CASSLLAGDGYTF. CDR3 nucleotides: TGCGCCAGCAGCTTGCTGGCAGGGGATGGCTACACCTTC.

This chain joins TRBV21-1 and TRBJ1-1. TRBV21-1 is a documented pseudogene. The CDR3 runs to 13 residues. The CDR3 DNA is TGTGCCAGCAGCAAAGATGTGAACACTGAAGCTTTCTTT. It codes for CASSKDVNTEAFF.

The J gene is TRBJ2-3, the V gene TRBV6-6; D gene uncertain. V dropped 7 bases and J dropped 6 bases, with 11 bases sitting between them. The CDR3 extends over 12 amino acids. The germline V gene encodes CDR1 MNHNY and CDR2 SVGAGI (reference sequence). In DNA form, the CDR3 reads TGTGCCAGCAACTCTGATGGGGATACGCAGTATTTT. It codes for CASNSDGDTQYF.

Only a few counts were recorded for this clone. The V and J genes are TRBV6-5 and TRBJ2-3; the D gene is possibly TRBD2 (7 bases). The germline V gene encodes CDR1 MNHEY and CDR2 SVGAGI. V was trimmed by 8 bases and J by 2 bases, leaving 14 bases between them. The CDR3 loop spans 14 amino acids. In DNA, the CDR3 is TGTGCCAGCGCGGGGGCGGTGTTCACAGATACGCAGTATTTT. Amino acids: CASAGAVFTDTQYF.

A single count supports this clone. Other nucleotide sequences from this sample produce the same CDR3. V gene TRBV6-1 combines with J gene TRBJ1-2; TRBD1 matches 8 bases. J lost 8 bases, V lost 2 bases, and 10 bases had no gene match. The CDR3 consists of 15 residues. The V gene's germline CDR1 is MNHNS and CDR2 SASEGT. The CDR3 sequence: CASSETGGIAGGYTF. CDR3 DNA sequence: TGTGCCAGCAGTGAAACAGGGGGGATTGCGGGCGGCTACACCTTC.

The chain employs TRBV2 and TRBJ2-5; D gene ambiguous. Trimming cost V 4 bases and J 6 bases, with 6 bases left between them. Germline V gives CDR1 SNHLY, CDR2 FYNNEI. The CDR3 spans 11 residues. CDR3 loop: CASSVKKTQYF. Written as DNA, the CDR3 is TGTGCCAGCAGTGTCAAAAAGACCCAGTACTTC.

The chain is built from TRBV18 and TRBJ2-4; no firm D call. Germline V gives CDR1 KGHSH, CDR2 LQKENI. With 0 bases removed from V and 4 bases from J, the gap between germline ends came to 7 bases. The CDR3 spans 14 residues. The CDR3 sequence: CASSPPSTKNIQYF. In DNA, the CDR3 is TGTGCCAGCTCACCACCCAGTACAAAAAACATTCAGTACTTC.

This chain joins TRBV7-6 and TRBJ2-3; D is perhaps TRBD2 (5 bases). Trimming left V 3 bases short and J 4 bases short, with 5 bases between. Germline CDR1 is SGHVS and CDR2 is FNYEAQ. This CDR3 has 12 amino acids. For the CDR3, the DNA is TGTGCCAGCAGCTTCGGGGCAGATACGCAGTATTTT. As protein: CASSFGADTQYF.